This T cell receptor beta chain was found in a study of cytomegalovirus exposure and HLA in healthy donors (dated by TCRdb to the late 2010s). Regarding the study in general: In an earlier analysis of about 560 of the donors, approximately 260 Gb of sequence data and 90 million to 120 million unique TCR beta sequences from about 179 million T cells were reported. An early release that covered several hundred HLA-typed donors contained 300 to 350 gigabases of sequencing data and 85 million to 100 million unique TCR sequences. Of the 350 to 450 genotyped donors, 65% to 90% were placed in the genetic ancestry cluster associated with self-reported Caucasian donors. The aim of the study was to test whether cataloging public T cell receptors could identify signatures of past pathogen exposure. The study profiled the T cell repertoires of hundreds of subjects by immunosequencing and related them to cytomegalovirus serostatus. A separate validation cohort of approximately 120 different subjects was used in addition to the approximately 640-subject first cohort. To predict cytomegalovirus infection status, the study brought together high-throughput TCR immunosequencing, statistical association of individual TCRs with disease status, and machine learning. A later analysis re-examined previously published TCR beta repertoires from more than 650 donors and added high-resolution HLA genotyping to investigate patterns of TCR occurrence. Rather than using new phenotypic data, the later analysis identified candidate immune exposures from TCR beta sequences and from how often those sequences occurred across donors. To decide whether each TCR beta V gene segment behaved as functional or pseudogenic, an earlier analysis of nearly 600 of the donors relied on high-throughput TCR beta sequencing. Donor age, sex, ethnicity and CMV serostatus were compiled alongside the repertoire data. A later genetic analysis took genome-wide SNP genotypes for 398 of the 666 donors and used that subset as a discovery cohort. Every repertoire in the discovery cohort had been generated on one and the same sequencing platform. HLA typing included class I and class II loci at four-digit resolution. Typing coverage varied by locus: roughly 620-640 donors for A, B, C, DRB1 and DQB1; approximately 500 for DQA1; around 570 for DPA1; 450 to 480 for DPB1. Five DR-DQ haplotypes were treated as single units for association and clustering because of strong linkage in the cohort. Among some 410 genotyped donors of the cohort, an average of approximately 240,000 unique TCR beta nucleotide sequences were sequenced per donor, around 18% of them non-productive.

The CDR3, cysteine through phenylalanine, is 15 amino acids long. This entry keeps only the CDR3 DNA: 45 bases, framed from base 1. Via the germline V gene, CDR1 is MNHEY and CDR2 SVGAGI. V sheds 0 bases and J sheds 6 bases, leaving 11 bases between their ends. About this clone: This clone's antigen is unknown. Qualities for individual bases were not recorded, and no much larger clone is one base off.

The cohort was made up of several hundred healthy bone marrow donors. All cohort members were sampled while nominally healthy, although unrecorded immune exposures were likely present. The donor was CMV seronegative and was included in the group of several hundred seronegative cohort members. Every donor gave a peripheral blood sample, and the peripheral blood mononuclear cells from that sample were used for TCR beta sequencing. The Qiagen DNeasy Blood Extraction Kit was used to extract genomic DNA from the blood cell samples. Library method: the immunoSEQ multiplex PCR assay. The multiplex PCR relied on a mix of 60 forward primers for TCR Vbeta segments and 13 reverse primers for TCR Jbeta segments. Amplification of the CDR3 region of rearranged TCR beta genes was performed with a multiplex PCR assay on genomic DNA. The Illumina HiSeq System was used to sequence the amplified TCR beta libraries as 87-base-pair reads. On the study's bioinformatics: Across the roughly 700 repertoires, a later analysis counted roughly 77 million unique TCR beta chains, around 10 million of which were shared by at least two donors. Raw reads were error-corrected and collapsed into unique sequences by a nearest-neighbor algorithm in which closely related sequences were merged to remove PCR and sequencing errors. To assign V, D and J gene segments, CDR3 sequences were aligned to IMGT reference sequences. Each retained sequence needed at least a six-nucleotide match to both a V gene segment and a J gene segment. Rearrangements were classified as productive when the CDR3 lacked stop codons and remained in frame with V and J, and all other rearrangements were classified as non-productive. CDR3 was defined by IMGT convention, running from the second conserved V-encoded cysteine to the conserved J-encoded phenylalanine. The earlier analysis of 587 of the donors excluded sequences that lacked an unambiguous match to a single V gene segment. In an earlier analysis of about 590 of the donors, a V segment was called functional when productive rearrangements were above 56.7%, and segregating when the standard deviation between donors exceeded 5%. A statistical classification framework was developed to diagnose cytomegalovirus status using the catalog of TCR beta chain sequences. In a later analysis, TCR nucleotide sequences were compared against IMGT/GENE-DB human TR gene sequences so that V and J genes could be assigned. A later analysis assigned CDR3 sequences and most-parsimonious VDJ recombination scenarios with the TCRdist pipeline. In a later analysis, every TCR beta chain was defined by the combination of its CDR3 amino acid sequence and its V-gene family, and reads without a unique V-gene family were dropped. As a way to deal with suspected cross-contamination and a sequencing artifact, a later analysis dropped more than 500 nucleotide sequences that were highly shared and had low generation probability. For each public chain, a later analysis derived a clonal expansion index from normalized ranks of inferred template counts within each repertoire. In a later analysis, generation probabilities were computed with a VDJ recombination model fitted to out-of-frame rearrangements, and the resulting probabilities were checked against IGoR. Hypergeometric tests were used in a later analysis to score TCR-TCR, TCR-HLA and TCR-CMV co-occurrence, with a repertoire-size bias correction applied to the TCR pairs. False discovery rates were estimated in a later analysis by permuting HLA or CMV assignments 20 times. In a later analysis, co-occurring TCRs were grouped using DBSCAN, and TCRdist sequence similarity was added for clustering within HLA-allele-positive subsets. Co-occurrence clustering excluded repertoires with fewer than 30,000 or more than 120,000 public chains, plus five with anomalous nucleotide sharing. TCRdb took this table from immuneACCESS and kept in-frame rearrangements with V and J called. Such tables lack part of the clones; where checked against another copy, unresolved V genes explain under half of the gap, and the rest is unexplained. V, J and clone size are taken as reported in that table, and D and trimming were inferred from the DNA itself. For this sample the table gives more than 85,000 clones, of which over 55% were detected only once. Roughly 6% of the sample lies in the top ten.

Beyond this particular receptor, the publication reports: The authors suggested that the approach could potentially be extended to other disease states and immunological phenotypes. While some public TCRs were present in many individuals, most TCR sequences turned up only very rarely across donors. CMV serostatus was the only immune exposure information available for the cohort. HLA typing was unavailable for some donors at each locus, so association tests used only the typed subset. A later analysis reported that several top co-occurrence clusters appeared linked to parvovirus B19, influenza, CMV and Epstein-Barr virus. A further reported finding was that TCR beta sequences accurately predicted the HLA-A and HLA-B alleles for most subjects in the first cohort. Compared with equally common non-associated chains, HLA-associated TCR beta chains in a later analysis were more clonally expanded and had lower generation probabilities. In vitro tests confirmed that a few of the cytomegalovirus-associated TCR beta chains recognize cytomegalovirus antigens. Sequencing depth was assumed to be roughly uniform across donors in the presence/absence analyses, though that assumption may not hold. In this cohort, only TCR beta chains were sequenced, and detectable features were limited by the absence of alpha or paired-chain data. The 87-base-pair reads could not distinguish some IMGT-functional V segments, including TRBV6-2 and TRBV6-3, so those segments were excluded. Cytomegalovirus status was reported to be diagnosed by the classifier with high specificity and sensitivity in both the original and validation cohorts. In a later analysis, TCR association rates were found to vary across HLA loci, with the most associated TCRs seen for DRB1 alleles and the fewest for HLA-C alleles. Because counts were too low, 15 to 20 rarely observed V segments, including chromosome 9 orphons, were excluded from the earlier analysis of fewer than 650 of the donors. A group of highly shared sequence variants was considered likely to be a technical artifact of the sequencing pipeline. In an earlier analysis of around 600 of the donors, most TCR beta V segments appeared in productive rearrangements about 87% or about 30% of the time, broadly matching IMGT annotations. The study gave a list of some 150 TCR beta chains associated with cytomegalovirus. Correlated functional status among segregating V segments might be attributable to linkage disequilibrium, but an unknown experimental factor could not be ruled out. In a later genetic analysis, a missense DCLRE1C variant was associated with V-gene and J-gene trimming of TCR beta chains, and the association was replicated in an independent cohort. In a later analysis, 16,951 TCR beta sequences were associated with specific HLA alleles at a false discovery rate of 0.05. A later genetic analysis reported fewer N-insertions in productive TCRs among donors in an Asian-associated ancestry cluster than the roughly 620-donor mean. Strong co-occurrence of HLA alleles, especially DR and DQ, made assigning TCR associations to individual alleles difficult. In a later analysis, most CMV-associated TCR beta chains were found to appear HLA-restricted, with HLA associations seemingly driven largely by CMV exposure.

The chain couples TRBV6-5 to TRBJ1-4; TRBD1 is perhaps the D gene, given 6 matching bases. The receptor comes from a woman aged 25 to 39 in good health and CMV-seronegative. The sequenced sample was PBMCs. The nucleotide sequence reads TGTGCCAGCAGTTACTCCGGGACACTCGATGAAAAACTGTTTTTT. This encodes CASSYSGTLDEKLFF.